This T cell receptor (beta chain) was identified in a study of T cell changes during pregnancy in multiple sclerosis. The table lists this clone with a few counts. The assay was immunoSEQ multiplex PCR, and TCRdb's table has in-frame clones only and misses some. The sample shows about 97,000 clones, just over 90% of them seen only once. The germline V gene has CDR1 DFQATT and CDR2 SNEGSKA (reference sequence). The CDR3 runs 11 residues. V lost 7 bases, J lost 0 bases, and 6 bases lay in between. The J gene is TRBJ1-1, the V gene TRBV20-1; D gene unclear. Sequenced here: peripheral blood, sampled in the second trimester of pregnancy. This sequence originates from a female donor in good health, enrolled as a control in a pregnancy study. CDR3 nucleotides: TGCAGTGTATTTTTGAACACTGAAGCTTTCTTT. It specifies CSVFLNTEAFF.